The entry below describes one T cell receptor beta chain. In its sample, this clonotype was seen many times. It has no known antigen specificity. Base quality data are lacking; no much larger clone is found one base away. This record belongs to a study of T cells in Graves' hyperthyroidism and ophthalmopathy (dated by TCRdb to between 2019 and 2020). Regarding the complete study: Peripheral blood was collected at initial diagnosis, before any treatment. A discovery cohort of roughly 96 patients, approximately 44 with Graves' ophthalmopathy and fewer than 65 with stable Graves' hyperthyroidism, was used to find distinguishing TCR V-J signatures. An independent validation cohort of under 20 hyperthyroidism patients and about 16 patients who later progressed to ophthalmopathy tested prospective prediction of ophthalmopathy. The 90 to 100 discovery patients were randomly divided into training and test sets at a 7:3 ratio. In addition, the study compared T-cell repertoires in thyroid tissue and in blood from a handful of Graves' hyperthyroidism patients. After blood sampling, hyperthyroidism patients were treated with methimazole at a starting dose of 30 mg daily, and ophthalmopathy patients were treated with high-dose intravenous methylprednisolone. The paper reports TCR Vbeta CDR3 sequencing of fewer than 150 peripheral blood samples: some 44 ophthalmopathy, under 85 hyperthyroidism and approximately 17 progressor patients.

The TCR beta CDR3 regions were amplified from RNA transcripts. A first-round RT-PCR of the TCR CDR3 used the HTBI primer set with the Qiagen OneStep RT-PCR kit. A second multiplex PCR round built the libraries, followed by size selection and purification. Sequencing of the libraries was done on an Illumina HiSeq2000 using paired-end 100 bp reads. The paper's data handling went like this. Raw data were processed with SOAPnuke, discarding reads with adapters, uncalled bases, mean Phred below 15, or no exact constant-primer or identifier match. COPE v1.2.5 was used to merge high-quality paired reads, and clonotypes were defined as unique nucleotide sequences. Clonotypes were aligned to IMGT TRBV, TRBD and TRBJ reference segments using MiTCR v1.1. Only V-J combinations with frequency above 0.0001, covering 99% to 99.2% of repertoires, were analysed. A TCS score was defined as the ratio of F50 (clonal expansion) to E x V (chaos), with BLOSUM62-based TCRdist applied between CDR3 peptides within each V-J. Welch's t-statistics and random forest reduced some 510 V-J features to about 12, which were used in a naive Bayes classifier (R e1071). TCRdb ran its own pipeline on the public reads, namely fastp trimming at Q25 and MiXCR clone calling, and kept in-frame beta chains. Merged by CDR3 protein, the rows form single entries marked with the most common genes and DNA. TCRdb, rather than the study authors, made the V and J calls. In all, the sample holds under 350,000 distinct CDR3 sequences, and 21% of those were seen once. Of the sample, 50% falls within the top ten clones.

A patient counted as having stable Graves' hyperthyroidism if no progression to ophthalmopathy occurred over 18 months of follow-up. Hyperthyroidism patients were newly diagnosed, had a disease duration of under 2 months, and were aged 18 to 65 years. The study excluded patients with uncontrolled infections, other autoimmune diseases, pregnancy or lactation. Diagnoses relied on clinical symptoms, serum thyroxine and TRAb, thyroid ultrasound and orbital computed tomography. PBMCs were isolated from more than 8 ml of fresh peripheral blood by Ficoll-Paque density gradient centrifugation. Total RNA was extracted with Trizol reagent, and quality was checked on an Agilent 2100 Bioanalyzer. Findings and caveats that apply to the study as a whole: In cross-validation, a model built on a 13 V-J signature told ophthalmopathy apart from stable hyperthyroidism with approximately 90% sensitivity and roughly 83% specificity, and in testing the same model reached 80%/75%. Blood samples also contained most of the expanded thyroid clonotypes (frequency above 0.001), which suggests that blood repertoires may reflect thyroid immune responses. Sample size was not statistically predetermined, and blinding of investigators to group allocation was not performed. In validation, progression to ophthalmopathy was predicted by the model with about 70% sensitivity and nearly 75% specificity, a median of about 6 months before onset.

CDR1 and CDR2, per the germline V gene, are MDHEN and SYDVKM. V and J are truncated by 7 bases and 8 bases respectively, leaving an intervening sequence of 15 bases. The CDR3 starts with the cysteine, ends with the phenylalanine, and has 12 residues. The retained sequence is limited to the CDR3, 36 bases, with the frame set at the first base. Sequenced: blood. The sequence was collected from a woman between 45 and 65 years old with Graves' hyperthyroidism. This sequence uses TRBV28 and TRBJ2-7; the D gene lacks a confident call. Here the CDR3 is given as CASNPAGQKQYF. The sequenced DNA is TGTGCCAGCAACCCCGCAGGCCAGAAGCAGTACTTC.